This entry concerns a single T cell receptor beta chain. The data belong to a study of tumor-infiltrating lymphocytes in oesophageal squamous cell carcinoma. From germline, CDR1 is MNHEY and CDR2 SMNVEV (reference sequence). The CDR3 spans 14 residues. Trimming stripped 6 bases from V and 1 base from J, with 12 bases between. TCRdb used MiXCR to reprocess the PCR reads, holding one entry per CDR3 protein. This sample yields under 15,000 distinct CDR3 sequences, of which about 55% are seen a single time; under 35% belongs to the top ten. Sequencing input: esophageal tumor tissue. The genes are TRBV27 and TRBJ1-1; no firm D call. The clonotype comes from a female donor with esophageal squamous cell carcinoma. DNA for the CDR3: TGTGCCAGCAGCCTCAATGGGCAGAACACTGAAGCTTTCTTT. It encodes CASSLNGQNTEAFF.